The 5 T cell receptor beta chains listed next were all sequenced from one sample in a study of radiation and T cells in renal cell carcinoma. Generated by immunoSEQ multiplex PCR, the TCRdb table keeps only in-frame clones and is missing some. The sample contains roughly 130,000 clones, 70% to 90% of which appear only once. Time point reported: blood 2 weeks post-SBRT. Treatment indicated: 15 Gy SBRT to primary tumor, nephrectomy 4 weeks later. The specimen was blood, collected from a patient whose treatment included radiotherapy and nephrectomy. The source is a woman in her seventies with renal cell carcinoma.

J is TRBJ1-6 and V is TRBV28; D may be TRBD1 (6 bases). The CDR3 totals 17 residues. In germline, CDR1 is MDHEN, CDR2 SYDVKM. Trimming cost V 3 bases and J 8 bases, with 20 bases left between them. Written as DNA, the CDR3 is TGTGCCAGCAGTTTTGGTCGTCGGGAGGGGGGCGATTCACCCCTCCACTTT. Amino acids: CASSFGRREGGDSPLHF.

The chain recombines TRBV28 with TRBJ1-6; D remains ambiguous. Germline V gene sequence: CDR1 MDHEN, CDR2 SYDVKM. This CDR3 region has 14 residues. V was clipped by 2 bases and J by 7 bases, with 9 bases between them. The CDR3 region is CASSLGNSNSPLHF. CDR3 sequence (DNA): TGTGCCAGCAGTTTAGGTAACTCCAATTCACCCCTCCACTTT.

The V and J genes are TRBV7-9 and TRBJ1-2; 9 bases line up with TRBD1. Trimming took 5 bases from V and 4 from J; bases not matched to a gene: 5. Germline CDR1 reads SEHNR; CDR2 reads FQNEAQ (reference sequence). The CDR3 consists of 14 residues. CDR3 protein: CASSPGQGVYGYTF. Written as DNA, the CDR3 is TGTGCCAGCAGCCCGGGACAGGGTGTCTATGGCTACACCTTC.

The chain recombines TRBV12-2 with TRBJ1-1; the D call in the table, TRBD1, was not verified against the DNA. TRBV12-2 corresponds to a pseudogene. The CDR3 runs 11 residues. CDR3 bases: TGTGCAAGTCGCTTAGGACAGGAAGCTTTCTTT. This codes for CASRLGQEAFF.

The chain uses TRBV7-8 and TRBJ1-1; tentatively, D is TRBD1 (5 bases). CDR1 is SGHVS and CDR2 is FQNEAQ in the germline V gene. The CDR3 length is 16 residues. V was clipped by 5 bases and J by 2 bases, with 18 bases between them. CDR3 sequence (DNA): TGTGCCAGCAGCCCATGGGGGTCCAGCATAAACACTGAAGCTTTCTTT. It codes for CASSPWGSSINTEAFF.